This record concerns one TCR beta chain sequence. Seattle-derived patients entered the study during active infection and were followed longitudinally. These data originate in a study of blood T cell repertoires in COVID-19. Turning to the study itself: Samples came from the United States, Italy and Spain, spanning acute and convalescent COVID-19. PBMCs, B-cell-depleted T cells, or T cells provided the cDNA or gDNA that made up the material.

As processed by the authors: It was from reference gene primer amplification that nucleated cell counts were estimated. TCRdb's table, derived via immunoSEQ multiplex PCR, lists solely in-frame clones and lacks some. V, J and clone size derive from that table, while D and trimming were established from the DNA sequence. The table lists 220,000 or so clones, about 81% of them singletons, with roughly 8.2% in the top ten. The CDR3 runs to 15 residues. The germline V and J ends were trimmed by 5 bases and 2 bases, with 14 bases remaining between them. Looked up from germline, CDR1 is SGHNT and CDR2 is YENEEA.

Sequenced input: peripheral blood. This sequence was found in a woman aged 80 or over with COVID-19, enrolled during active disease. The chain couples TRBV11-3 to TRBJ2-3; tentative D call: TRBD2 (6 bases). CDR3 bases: TGTGCCAGCAGCCAAGGACTACTGAACACAGATACGCAGTATTTT. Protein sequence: CASSQGLLNTDTQYF.